Detailed here is one T cell receptor beta chain. This specimen belongs to a study of blood T cell repertoires in COVID-19. Germline CDR1 and CDR2: MRHNA and SNTAGT. V was shortened by 6 bases and J by 1 base, with 15 bases between the two germline ends. The CDR3 runs to 15 residues. Assay: immunoSEQ multiplex PCR; the TCRdb copy retains only in-frame clones and omits some. The sample yields about 120,000 clones, about nine tenths seen once. The specimen sequenced was peripheral blood. This chain joins TRBV6-4 and TRBJ2-5; the D gene is possibly TRBD2 (6 bases). This TCR was sampled from a human donor with active COVID-19. The donor label of this sample is uncertain. For the CDR3, the DNA is TGTGCCAGCAGCCGAGATGCGGGGTCCCAAGAGACCCAGTACTTC. It codes for CASSRDAGSQETQYF.